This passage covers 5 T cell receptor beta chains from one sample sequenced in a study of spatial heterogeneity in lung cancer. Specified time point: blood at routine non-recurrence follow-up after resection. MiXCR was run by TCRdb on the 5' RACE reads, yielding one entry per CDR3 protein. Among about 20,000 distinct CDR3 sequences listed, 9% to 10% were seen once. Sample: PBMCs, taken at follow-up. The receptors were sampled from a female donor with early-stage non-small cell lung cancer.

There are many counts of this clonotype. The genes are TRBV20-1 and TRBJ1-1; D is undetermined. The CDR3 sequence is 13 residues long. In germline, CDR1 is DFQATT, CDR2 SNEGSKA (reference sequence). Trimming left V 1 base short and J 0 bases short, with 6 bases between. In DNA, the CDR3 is TGCAGTGCTAGAGGACGGTTGAACACTGAAGCTTTCTTT. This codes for CSARGRLNTEAFF.

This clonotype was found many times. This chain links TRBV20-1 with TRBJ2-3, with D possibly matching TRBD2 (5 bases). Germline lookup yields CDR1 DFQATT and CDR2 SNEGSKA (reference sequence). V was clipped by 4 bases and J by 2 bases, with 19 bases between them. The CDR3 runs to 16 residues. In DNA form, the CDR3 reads TGCAGTGCTAACCCCCCTGAAGCGGTTTACACAGATACGCAGTATTTT. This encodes CSANPPEAVYTDTQYF.

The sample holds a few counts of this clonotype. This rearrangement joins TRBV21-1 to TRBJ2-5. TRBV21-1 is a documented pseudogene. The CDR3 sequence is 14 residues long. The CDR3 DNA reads TGTGCCAGCTGGGATCGGACCGAACAAGAGACCCAGTACTTC. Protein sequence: CASWDRTEQETQYF.

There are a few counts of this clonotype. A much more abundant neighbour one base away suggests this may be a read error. As DNA, the CDR3 is TGTGTCAGCAGTAGCTCGGAGGCCGAGACCCAGTACTTC. Translating gives CVSSSSEAETQYF. The J gene is TRBJ2-5, the V gene TRBV6-2 or TRBV6-3, with D perhaps TRBD2 (5 bases). CDR1 is MNHEY and CDR2 is SVGEGT in the germline V gene. This CDR3 comprises 13 residues.

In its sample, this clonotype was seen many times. CDR3 residues: CSVAGVGQETQYF. The CDR3 DNA sequence: TGCAGCGTCGCAGGGGTAGGGCAAGAGACCCAGTACTTC. The chain couples TRBV29-1 to TRBJ2-5; TRBD1 might be the D (6 bases). Germline assignment: CDR1 SQVTM and CDR2 ANQGSEA. CDR3 length: 13 residues. The V end was cut by 6 bases, the J end by 2 bases, with 13 bases between. Combining the CDR3 with reference TRBV29-1 and TRBJ2-5 gives the whole variable domain SAVISQKPSRDICQRGTSLTIQCQVDSQVTMMFWYRQQPGQSLTLIATANQGSEATYESGFVIDKFPISRPNLTFSTLTVSNMSPEDSSIYLCSVAGVGQETQYFGPGTRLLVL.